Listed below are T cell receptor beta chains from one sample, sequenced in a study of beta chain features in type 1 diabetes. The table came from immunoSEQ multiplex PCR; TCRdb's copy has only in-frame clones and leaves some out. Of about 660,000 clones in the sample, roughly 13% were seen once. The sequencing input was naive CD4+ T cells from blood. These receptors originate from a man younger than 35 with type 1 diabetes. Each CDR3 is given with its conserved first and last residue. D genes are given only for firm matches. Only part of the rows carry a size: once, few, many, or a class if the clone is expanded.

size: few
J: TRBJ2-2
D: NA
V: TRBV29-1
CDR3: CSVEDRAYTGELFF
DNA: TGCAGCGTTGAAGACAGGGCTTATACCGGGGAGCTGTTTTTT

size: few
J: TRBJ2-7
D: NA
V: TRBV30
CDR3: CAWSDQESPYEQYF
DNA: TGTGCCTGGAGCGATCAAGAGAGCCCCTACGAGCAGTACTTC

size: few
J: TRBJ2-3
D: NA
V: TRBV7-2
CDR3: CASSLEEWLYTQYF
DNA: TGTGCCAGCAGCTTAGAGGAGTGGCTTTATACGCAGTATTTT

size: NA
J: TRBJ2-4
D: NA
V: TRBV7-2
CDR3: CASSLVGAKNIQYF
DNA: TGTGCCAGCAGCTTAGTTGGAGCCAAAAACATTCAGTACTTC

size: few
J: TRBJ1-1
D: NA
V: TRBV30
CDR3: CACKGGDTEAFF
DNA: TGTGCCTGTAAAGGGGGGGACACTGAAGCTTTCTTT

size: NA
J: TRBJ2-3
D: NA
V: TRBV10-3
CDR3: CAIKGGGTDTQYF
DNA: TGTGCCATCAAGGGGGGGGGCACAGATACGCAGTATTTT

size: few
J: TRBJ2-2
D: TRBD1
V: TRBV5-1
CDR3: CATRQGSQVTGELFF
DNA: TGCGCCACCCGACAGGGTTCGCAAGTCACCGGGGAGCTGTTTTTT

size: NA
J: TRBJ2-2
D: TRBD1
V: TRBV10-3
CDR3: CAISEGQGNTGELFF
DNA: TGTGCCATCAGTGAGGGACAGGGGAACACCGGGGAGCTGTTTTTT

size: NA
J: TRBJ1-4
D: NA
V: TRBV6-5
CDR3: CASSRGGAEKLFF
DNA: TGTGCCAGCAGTCGAGGGGGGGCTGAAAAACTGTTTTTT

size: NA
J: TRBJ2-6
D: NA
V: TRBV7-9
CDR3: CASSPRGSGANVLTF
DNA: TGTGCCAGCAGCCCCAGAGGATCTGGGGCCAACGTCCTGACTTTC

size: NA
J: TRBJ1-1
D: TRBD1
V: TRBV4-2
CDR3: CASSQPKTGDTNTEAFF
DNA: TGTGCCAGCAGCCAACCAAAGACAGGGGACACGAACACTGAAGCTTTCTTT

size: few
J: TRBJ2-1
D: NA
V: TRBV4-2
CDR3: CASSQETRYYNEQFF
DNA: TGTGCCAGCAGCCAAGAGACCAGATATTACAATGAGCAGTTCTTC

size: NA
J: TRBJ2-7
D: TRBD2
V: TRBV28
CDR3: CASSSGATYEQYF
DNA: TGTGCCAGCAGTAGCGGGGCAACCTACGAGCAGTACTTC

size: NA
J: TRBJ2-1
D: NA
V: TRBV4-1
CDR3: CASSLQGGGGYEQFF
DNA: TGCGCCAGCAGCCTACAGGGGGGAGGGGGATATGAGCAGTTCTTC

size: NA
J: TRBJ1-6
D: NA
V: TRBV4-2
CDR3: CASSFLLFDSPLHF
DNA: TGTGCCAGCAGCTTTCTCTTGTTTGATTCACCCCTCCACTTT

size: NA
J: TRBJ2-3
D: NA
V: TRBV2
CDR3: CAGHGSYFGTDTQYF
DNA: TGTGCCGGCCACGGCAGCTACTTTGGCACAGATACGCAGTATTTT

size: few
J: TRBJ2-3
D: NA
V: TRBV7-2
CDR3: CASSSFTDTQYF
DNA: TGTGCCAGCAGCTCGTTCACAGATACGCAGTATTTT

size: few
J: TRBJ2-5
D: NA
V: TRBV28
CDR3: CASSLRMVAQETQYF
DNA: TGTGCCAGCAGTTTGAGAATGGTGGCACAAGAGACCCAGTACTTC

size: NA
J: TRBJ2-1
D: TRBD2
V: TRBV7-7
CDR3: CASGLGNTRNNEQFF
DNA: TGTGCTAGCGGGTTAGGGAACACGAGAAACAATGAGCAGTTCTTC

size: few
J: TRBJ2-2
D: TRBD2
V: TRBV4-2
CDR3: CASSRAGLASPGELFF
DNA: TGTGCCAGCAGCCGTGCGGGACTAGCGTCCCCCGGGGAGCTGTTTTTT

size: NA
J: TRBJ2-3
D: NA
V: TRBV9
CDR3: CASSVAHGLTDTQYF
DNA: TGTGCCAGCAGCGTAGCTCACGGGCTTACAGATACGCAGTATTTT

size: NA
J: TRBJ2-7
D: TRBD1
V: TRBV2
CDR3: CASSRDSSYEQYF
DNA: TGTGCCAGCAGTCGGGACAGCTCATACGAGCAGTACTTC

size: NA
J: TRBJ1-1
D: NA
V: TRBV7-2
CDR3: CASTPVQARRAFF
DNA: TGTGCCAGCACTCCGGTACAGGCGCGACGAGCTTTCTTT

size: few
J: TRBJ2-3
D: TRBD2
V: TRBV5-5
CDR3: CASSLLLAGTTDTQYF
DNA: TGTGCCAGCAGCTTGTTGCTAGCGGGGACCACAGATACGCAGTATTTT

size: NA
J: TRBJ2-5
D: TRBD2
V: TRBV9
CDR3: CASSVGLAGETQYF
DNA: TGTGCCAGCAGCGTTGGACTAGCGGGGGAGACCCAGTACTTC

size: few
J: TRBJ2-2
D: NA
V: TRBV29-1
CDR3: CSVMVGLNTGELFF
DNA: TGCAGCGTCATGGTGGGACTTAACACCGGGGAGCTGTTTTTT

size: NA
J: TRBJ2-5
D: NA
V: TRBV5-1
CDR3: CASSLNGVTGETQYF
DNA: TGCGCCAGCAGCTTAAACGGGGTTACTGGCGAGACCCAGTACTTC

size: few
J: TRBJ1-2
D: NA
V: TRBV19
CDR3: CASSIDGVGLRRGYGYTF
DNA: TGTGCCAGTAGTATAGATGGAGTCGGACTTCGGCGGGGCTATGGCTACACCTTC

size: few
J: TRBJ1-5
D: NA
V: TRBV6-5
CDR3: CASYRRTGNRQPQHF
DNA: TGTGCCAGCTACAGAAGAACAGGGAATCGACAGCCCCAGCATTTT

size: few
J: TRBJ2-7
D: NA
V: TRBV15
CDR3: CATSQQAGEQYF
DNA: TGTGCCACCAGCCAGCAGGCGGGAGAGCAGTACTTC

size: NA
J: TRBJ2-3
D: NA
V: TRBV6-6
CDR3: CASGTRGADTQYF
DNA: TGTGCCAGCGGGACCAGGGGGGCAGATACGCAGTATTTT

size: few
J: TRBJ2-4
D: NA
V: TRBV7-6
CDR3: CASSLEQGENIQYF
DNA: TGTGCCAGCAGCTTAGAGCAGGGAGAAAACATTCAGTACTTC